Listed below are T cell receptor beta chains from one sample, sequenced in a study of blood T cell dynamics during melanoma immunotherapy. Assay used: immunoSEQ multiplex PCR; TCRdb lists only in-frame clones, some missing. The data contain 8,500 to 11,000 clones, about 85% of them singletons. Sample: blood, taken from a patient treated with checkpoint blockade. All receptors come from a human donor with melanoma. Both conserved end residues are part of each CDR3. Fields, in order: CDR3 protein, CDR3 DNA, D gene, J gene, V gene, clone size. The D gene is left open where the match is weak. Size values are once, few and many counts, or a class for expanded clones, and some rows have none.

CDR3aa: CASSQAKGAPTEAFF
CDR3nt: TGCGCCAGTAGCCAAGCAAAGGGGGCGCCGACTGAAGCTTTCTTT
d_gene: TRBD1
j_gene: TRBJ1-1
v_gene: TRBV4-1
abundance: NA

CDR3aa: CASRSLNEQFF
CDR3nt: TGTGCCAGCAGATCCCTCAATGAGCAGTTCTTC
d_gene: NA
j_gene: TRBJ2-1
v_gene: TRBV25-1
abundance: NA

CDR3aa: CASILTGEEETQYF
CDR3nt: TGTGCCAGCATTCTGACTGGGGAAGAAGAGACCCAGTACTTC
d_gene: NA
j_gene: TRBJ2-5
v_gene: TRBV2
abundance: once

CDR3aa: CASSTGQRNYGYTF
CDR3nt: TGTGCCAGCAGCACCGGACAGAGGAACTATGGCTACACCTTC
d_gene: NA
j_gene: TRBJ1-2
v_gene: TRBV5-6
abundance: NA

CDR3aa: CASRRLGAGNYGYTF
CDR3nt: TGTGCCAGCAGAAGGTTGGGGGCAGGGAACTATGGCTACACCTTC
d_gene: NA
j_gene: TRBJ1-2
v_gene: TRBV9
abundance: once

CDR3aa: CASSMIGVAGVAGELFF
CDR3nt: TGTGCCAGTAGTATGATCGGCGTAGCGGGAGTCGCCGGGGAGCTGTTTTTT
d_gene: TRBD2
j_gene: TRBJ2-2
v_gene: TRBV19
abundance: NA

CDR3aa: CASSQHGGREETQYF
CDR3nt: TGTGCCAGCAGCCAGCACGGCGGGAGAGAAGAGACCCAGTACTTC
d_gene: TRBD2
j_gene: TRBJ2-5
v_gene: TRBV7-2
abundance: once

CDR3aa: CASSQDRPGNTIYF
CDR3nt: TGCGCCAGCAGCCAAGACAGGCCTGGAAACACCATATATTTT
d_gene: NA
j_gene: TRBJ1-3
v_gene: TRBV4-3
abundance: NA

CDR3aa: CASSSGSGSQHF
CDR3nt: TGTGCCAGTAGTTCCGGCTCGGGGTCCCAGCATTTT
d_gene: NA
j_gene: TRBJ1-5
v_gene: TRBV19
abundance: NA

CDR3aa: CASSLVMGQGGETQYF
CDR3nt: TGCGCCAGCAGCTTAGTAATGGGACAGGGGGGAGAGACCCAGTACTTC
d_gene: TRBD1
j_gene: TRBJ2-5
v_gene: TRBV5-1
abundance: NA

CDR3aa: CSVEGGELGSYEQYF
CDR3nt: TGCAGCGTTGAAGGGGGAGAACTGGGCTCCTACGAGCAGTACTTC
d_gene: NA
j_gene: TRBJ2-7
v_gene: TRBV29-1
abundance: NA

CDR3aa: CASKEAAWGEQYF
CDR3nt: TGTGCCAGCAAAGAGGCAGCTTGGGGCGAGCAGTACTTC
d_gene: NA
j_gene: TRBJ2-7
v_gene: TRBV6-1
abundance: NA

CDR3aa: CASRGQTSSYEQYF
CDR3nt: TGTGCCAGCAGAGGGCAGACGAGCTCCTACGAGCAGTACTTC
d_gene: NA
j_gene: TRBJ2-7
v_gene: TRBV27
abundance: NA

CDR3aa: CASSMTSGSYEQYF
CDR3nt: TGTGCCAGTAGTATGACTAGCGGGAGCTACGAGCAGTACTTC
d_gene: TRBD2
j_gene: TRBJ2-7
v_gene: TRBV19
abundance: NA

CDR3aa: CASSLMDRGWETQYF
CDR3nt: TGTGCCAGCAGCTTAATGGACAGGGGATGGGAGACCCAGTACTTC
d_gene: TRBD1
j_gene: TRBJ2-5
v_gene: TRBV7-2
abundance: NA

CDR3aa: CASSAYAPPYEQFF
CDR3nt: TGTGCCAGCAGTGCGTACGCCCCCCCCTATGAGCAGTTCTTC
d_gene: NA
j_gene: TRBJ2-1
v_gene: TRBV2
abundance: NA

CDR3aa: CASSLLYPDRGGTGELFF
CDR3nt: TGTGCCAGCAGTTTGCTATATCCGGACAGGGGAGGCACCGGGGAGCTGTTTTTT
d_gene: TRBD1
j_gene: TRBJ2-2
v_gene: TRBV2
abundance: NA

CDR3aa: CASSFSGTTVSSTDTQYF
CDR3nt: TGCGCCAGCAGCTTTTCCGGGACTACCGTTTCTAGCACAGATACGCAGTATTTT
d_gene: TRBD2
j_gene: TRBJ2-3
v_gene: TRBV5-1
abundance: once

CDR3aa: CASSDGASTDTQYF
CDR3nt: TGTGCCAGCAGTGACGGGGCTAGCACAGATACGCAGTATTTT
d_gene: NA
j_gene: TRBJ2-3
v_gene: TRBV6-4
abundance: NA

CDR3aa: CASSIGTDGNTIYF
CDR3nt: TGTGCCAGCAGCATCGGGACGGATGGAAACACCATATATTTT
d_gene: NA
j_gene: TRBJ1-3
v_gene: TRBV9
abundance: NA

CDR3aa: CASRQRNEKLFF
CDR3nt: TGTGCCAGCCGACAACGTAATGAAAAACTGTTTTTT
d_gene: NA
j_gene: TRBJ1-4
v_gene: TRBV28
abundance: NA

CDR3aa: CASSQEGPPALATEAFF
CDR3nt: TGTGCCAGCAGCCAAGAAGGCCCCCCGGCGCTTGCCACTGAAGCTTTCTTT
d_gene: NA
j_gene: TRBJ1-1
v_gene: TRBV14
abundance: NA

CDR3aa: CASSQGPKALGTSGNTIYF
CDR3nt: TGCGCCAGCAGCCAAGGGCCAAAGGCCCTGGGGACTTCTGGAAACACCATATATTTT
d_gene: NA
j_gene: TRBJ1-3
v_gene: TRBV4-1
abundance: NA

CDR3aa: CASSLGRDNEKLFF
CDR3nt: TGTGCCAGCAGTCTCGGGAGGGATAATGAAAAACTGTTTTTT
d_gene: NA
j_gene: TRBJ1-4
v_gene: TRBV6-5
abundance: NA

CDR3aa: CASSLARTGLFEQYF
CDR3nt: TGTGCCAGCAGCTTAGCGAGGACAGGGCTTTTTGAGCAGTACTTC
d_gene: TRBD1
j_gene: TRBJ2-7
v_gene: TRBV7-9
abundance: NA

CDR3aa: CASSTRPGNTIYF
CDR3nt: TGTGCCAGCAGCACTAGGCCGGGAAACACCATATATTTT
d_gene: NA
j_gene: TRBJ1-3
v_gene: TRBV28
abundance: NA

CDR3aa: CASSALGGPDEKLFF
CDR3nt: TGTGCCAGCAGCGCTCTAGGGGGCCCCGATGAAAAACTGTTTTTT
d_gene: TRBD1
j_gene: TRBJ1-4
v_gene: TRBV5-6
abundance: NA

CDR3aa: CASSLPPAYEQYF
CDR3nt: TGTGCCAGCAGCTTGCCTCCAGCGTACGAGCAGTACTTC
d_gene: NA
j_gene: TRBJ2-7
v_gene: TRBV7-6
abundance: NA

CDR3aa: CASSGRGPTEAFF
CDR3nt: TGTGCCAGCAGCGGACGGGGGCCAACTGAAGCTTTCTTT
d_gene: NA
j_gene: TRBJ1-1
v_gene: TRBV5-4
abundance: NA